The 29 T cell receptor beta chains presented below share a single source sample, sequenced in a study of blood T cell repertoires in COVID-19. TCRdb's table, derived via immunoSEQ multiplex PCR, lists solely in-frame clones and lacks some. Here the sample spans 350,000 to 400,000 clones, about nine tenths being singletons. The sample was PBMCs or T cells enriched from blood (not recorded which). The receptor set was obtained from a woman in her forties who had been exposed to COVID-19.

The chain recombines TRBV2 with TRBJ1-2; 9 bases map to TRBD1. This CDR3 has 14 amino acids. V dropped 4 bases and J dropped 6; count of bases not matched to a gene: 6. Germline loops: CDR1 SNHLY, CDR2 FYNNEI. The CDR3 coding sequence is TGTGCCAGCAGTGTCCTTAGGACAGGGGATGGCTACACCTTC. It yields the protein CASSVLRTGDGYTF.

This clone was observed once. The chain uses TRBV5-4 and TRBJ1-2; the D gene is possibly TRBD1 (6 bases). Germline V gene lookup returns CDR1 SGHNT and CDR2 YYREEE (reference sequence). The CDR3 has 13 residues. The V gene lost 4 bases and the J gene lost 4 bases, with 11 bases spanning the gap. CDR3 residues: CASSRGHLYGYTF. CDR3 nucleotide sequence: TGTGCCAGCAGCCGGGGACACCTCTATGGCTACACCTTC.

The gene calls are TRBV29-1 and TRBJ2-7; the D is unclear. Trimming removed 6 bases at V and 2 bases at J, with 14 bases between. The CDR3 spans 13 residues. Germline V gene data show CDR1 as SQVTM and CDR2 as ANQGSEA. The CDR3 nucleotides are TGCAGCGTGATTGCCGACACCCCCTACGAGCAGTACTTC. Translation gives CSVIADTPYEQYF.

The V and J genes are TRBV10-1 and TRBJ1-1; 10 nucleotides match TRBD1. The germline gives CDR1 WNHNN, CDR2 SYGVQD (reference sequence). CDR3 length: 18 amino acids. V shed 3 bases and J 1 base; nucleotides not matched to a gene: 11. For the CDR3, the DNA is TGCGCCAGCAGTGACGAGCCGGGACAGGGGTCAGGGAACACTGAAGCTTTCTTT. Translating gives CASSDEPGQGSGNTEAFF.

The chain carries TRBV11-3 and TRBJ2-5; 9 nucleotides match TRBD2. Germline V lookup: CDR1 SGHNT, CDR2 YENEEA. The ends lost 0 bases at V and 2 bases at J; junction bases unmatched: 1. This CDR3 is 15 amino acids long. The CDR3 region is CASSLDSGSQETQYF. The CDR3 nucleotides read TGTGCCAGCAGCTTAGATAGCGGGAGTCAAGAGACCCAGTACTTC.

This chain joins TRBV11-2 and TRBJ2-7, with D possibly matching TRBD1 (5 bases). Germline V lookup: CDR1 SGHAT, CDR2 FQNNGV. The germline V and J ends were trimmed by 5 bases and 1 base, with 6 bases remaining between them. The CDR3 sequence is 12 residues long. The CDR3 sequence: CASSGASYEQYF. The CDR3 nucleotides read TGTGCCAGCAGCGGGGCATCCTACGAGCAGTACTTC.

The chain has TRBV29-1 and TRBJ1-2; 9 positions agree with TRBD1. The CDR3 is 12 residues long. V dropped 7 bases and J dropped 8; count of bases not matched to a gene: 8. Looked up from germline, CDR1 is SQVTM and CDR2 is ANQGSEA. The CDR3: CSAKRTGDGYTF. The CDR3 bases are TGCAGCGCCAAGCGGACAGGGGACGGCTACACCTTC. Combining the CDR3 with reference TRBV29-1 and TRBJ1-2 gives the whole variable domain SAVISQKPSRDICQRGTSLTIQCQVDSQVTMMFWYRQQPGQSLTLIATANQGSEATYESGFVIDKFPISRPNLTFSTLTVSNMSPEDSSIYLCSAKRTGDGYTFGSGTRLTVV.

CDR3 amino acids: CASTVTQGGFEFF. CDR3 sequence (DNA): TGTGCCAGCACCGTGACACAGGGGGGTTTTGAGTTCTTC. The rearrangement links TRBV12-3 or TRBV12-4 to TRBJ2-1; 8 bases agree with TRBD1. The ends lost 7 bases at V and 14 bases at J; junction bases unmatched: 13. The CDR3 is 13 amino acids.

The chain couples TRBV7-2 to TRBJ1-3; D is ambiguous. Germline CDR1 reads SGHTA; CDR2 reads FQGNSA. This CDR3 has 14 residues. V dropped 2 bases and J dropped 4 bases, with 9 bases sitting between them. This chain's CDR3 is CASSLWADGNTIYF. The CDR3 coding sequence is TGTGCCAGCAGCTTATGGGCAGACGGAAACACCATATATTTT.

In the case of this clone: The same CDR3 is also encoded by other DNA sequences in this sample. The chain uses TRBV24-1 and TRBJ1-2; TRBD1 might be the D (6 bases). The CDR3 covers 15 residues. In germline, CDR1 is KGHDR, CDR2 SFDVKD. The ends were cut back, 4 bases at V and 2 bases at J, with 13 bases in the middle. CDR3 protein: CATSDPTGSNYGYTF. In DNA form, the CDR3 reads TGTGCCACCAGTGACCCAACAGGGTCAAACTATGGCTACACCTTC.

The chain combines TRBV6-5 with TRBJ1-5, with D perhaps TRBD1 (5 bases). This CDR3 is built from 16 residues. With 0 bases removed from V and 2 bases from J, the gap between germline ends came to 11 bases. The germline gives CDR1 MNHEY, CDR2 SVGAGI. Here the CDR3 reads CASSYSGGGRNQPQHF. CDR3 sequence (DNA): TGTGCCAGCAGTTACTCCGGGGGTGGTCGCAATCAGCCCCAGCATTTT.

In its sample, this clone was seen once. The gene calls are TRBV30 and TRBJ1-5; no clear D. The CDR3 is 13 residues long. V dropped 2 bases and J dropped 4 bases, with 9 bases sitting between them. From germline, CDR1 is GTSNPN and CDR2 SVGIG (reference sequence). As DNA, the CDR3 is TGTGCCTGGAGTTTGGCGGAGAATCAGCCCCAGCATTTT. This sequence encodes CAWSLAENQPQHF.

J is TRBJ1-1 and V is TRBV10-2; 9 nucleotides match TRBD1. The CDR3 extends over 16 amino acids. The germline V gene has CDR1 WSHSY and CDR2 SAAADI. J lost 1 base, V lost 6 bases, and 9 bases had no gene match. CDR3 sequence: CASRLPGTGPNTEAFF. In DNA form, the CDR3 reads TGCGCCAGCAGACTCCCCGGGACAGGGCCGAACACTGAAGCTTTCTTT.

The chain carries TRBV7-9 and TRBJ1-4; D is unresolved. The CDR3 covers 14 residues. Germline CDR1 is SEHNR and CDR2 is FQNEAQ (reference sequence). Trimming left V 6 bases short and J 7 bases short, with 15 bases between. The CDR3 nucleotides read TGTGCCAGCAGGAGACACCAAGAGGGTGAAAAACTGTTTTTT. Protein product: CASRRHQEGEKLFF.

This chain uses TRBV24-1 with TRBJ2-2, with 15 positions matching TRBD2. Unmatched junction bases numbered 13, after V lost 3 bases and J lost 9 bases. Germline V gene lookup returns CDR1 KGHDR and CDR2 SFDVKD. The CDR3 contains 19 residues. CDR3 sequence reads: CATSDDRGLAGGPNRELFF. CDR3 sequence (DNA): TGTGCCACCAGTGATGACCGAGGACTAGCGGGAGGGCCGAACCGGGAGCTGTTTTTT.

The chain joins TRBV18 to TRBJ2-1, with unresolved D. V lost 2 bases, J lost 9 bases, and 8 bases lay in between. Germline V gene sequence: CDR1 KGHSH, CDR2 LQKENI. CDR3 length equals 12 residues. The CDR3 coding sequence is TGTGCCAGCTCACCAACGGCGGCTGAGCAGTTCTTC. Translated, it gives CASSPTAAEQFF.

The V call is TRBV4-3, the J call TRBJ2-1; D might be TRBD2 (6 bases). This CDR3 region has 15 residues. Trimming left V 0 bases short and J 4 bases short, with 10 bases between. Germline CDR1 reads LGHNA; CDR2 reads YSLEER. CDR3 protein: CASSQETGGYNEQFF. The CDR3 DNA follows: TGCGCCAGCAGCCAAGAGACCGGGGGATACAATGAGCAGTTCTTC.

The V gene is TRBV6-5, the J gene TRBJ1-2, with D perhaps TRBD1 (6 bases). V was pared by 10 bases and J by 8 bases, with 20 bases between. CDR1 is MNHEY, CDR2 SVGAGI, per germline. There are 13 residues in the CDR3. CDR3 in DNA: TGTGCCACGGCTCCGGGGGGCTTAATAGGCTACACCTTC. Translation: CATAPGGLIGYTF.

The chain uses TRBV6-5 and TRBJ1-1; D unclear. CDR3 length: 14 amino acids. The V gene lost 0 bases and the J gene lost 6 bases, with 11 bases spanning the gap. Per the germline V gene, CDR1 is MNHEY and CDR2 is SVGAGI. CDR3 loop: CASSYSHGSPEAFF. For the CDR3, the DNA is TGTGCCAGCAGTTACTCGCACGGGTCTCCTGAAGCTTTCTTT.

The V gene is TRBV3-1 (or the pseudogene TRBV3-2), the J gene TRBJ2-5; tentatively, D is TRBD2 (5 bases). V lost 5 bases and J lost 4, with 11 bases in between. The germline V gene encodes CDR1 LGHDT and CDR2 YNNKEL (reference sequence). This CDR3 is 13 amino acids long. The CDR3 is CASSLGRGETQYF. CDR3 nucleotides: TGTGCCAGCAGCTTAGGGAGAGGAGAGACCCAGTACTTC.

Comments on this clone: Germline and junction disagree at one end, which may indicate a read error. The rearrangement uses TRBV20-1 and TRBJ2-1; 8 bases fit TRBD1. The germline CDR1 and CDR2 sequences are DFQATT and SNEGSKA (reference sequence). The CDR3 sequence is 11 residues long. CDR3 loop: CSARGVTGAIF. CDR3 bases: TGCAGTGCTAGAGGGGTGACAGGGGCTATCTTC.

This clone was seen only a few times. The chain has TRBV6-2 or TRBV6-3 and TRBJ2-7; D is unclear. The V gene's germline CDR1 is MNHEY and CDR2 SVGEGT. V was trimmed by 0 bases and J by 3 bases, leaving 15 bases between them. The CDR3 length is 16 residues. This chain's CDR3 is CASSYSAEAVGYEQYF. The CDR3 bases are TGTGCCAGCAGTTACTCGGCTGAGGCGGTGGGCTACGAGCAGTACTTC.

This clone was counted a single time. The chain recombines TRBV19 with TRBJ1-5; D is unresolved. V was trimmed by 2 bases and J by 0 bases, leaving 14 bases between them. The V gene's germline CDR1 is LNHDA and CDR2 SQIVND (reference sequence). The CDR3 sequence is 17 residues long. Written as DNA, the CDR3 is TGTGCCAGTAGTATAATCCGGGGAACATATAGCAATCAGCCCCAGCATTTT. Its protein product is CASSIIRGTYSNQPQHF.

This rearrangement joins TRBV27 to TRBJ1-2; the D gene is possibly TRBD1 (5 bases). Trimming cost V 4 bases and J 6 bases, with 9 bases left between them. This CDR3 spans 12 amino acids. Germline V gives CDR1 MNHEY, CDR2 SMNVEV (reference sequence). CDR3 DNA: TGTGCCAGCAGTTCGAAGGGGAATGGCTACACCTTC. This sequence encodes CASSSKGNGYTF.

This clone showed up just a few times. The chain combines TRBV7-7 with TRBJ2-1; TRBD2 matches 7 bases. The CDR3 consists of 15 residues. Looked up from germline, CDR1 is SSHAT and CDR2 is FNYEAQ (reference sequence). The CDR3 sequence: CASQHTPGEGNEQFF. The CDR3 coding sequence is TGTGCTAGCCAACACACACCCGGGGAGGGCAATGAGCAGTTCTTC. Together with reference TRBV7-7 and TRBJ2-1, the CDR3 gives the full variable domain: GAGVSQSPRYKVTKRGQDVTLRCDPISSHATLYWYQQALGQGPEFLTYFNYEAQPDKSGLPSDRFSAERPEGSISTLTIQRTEQRDSAMYRCASQHTPGEGNEQFFGPGTRLTVL.

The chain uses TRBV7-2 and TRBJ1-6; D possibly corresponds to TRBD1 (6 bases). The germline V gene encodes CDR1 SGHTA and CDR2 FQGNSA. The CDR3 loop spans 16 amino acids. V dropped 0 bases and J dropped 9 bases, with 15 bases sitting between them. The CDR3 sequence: CASSLAVLGALSPLHF. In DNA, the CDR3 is TGTGCCAGCAGCTTAGCGGTTCTGGGGGCGCTTTCACCCCTCCACTTT.

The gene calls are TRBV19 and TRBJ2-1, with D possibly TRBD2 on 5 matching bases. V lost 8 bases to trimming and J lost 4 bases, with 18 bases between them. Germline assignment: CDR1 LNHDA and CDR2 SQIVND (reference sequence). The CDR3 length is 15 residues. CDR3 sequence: CASGDGEPLYNEQFF. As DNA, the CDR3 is TGTGCCAGTGGCGACGGGGAGCCCCTATACAATGAGCAGTTCTTC.

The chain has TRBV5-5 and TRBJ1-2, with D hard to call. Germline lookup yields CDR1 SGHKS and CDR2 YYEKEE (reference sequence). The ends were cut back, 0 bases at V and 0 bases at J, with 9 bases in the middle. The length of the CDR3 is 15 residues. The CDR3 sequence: CASSLALQSNYGYTF. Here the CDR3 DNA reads TGTGCCAGCAGCTTGGCCCTGCAGTCTAACTATGGCTACACCTTC.

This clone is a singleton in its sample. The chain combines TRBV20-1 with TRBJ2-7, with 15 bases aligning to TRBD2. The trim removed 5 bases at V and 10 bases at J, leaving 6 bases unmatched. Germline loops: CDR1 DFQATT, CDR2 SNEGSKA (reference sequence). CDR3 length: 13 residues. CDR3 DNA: TGCAGTGCTGGTGGGACTAGCGGGAGGCAACAGTACTTC. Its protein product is CSAGGTSGRQQYF.